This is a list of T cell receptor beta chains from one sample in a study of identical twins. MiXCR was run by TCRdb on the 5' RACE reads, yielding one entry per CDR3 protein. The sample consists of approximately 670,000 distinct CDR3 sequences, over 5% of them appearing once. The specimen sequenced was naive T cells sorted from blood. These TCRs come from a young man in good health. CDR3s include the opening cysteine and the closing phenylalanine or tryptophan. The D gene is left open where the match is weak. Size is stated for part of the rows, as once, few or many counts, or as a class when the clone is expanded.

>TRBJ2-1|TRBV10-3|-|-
CAISDQGLGEQFF
TGTGCCATCAGTGATCAGGGCCTAGGAGAGCAGTTCTTC
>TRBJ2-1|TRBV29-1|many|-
CSDRREGSINEQFF
TGCAGCGACCGGAGAGAGGGAAGTATAAATGAGCAGTTCTTC
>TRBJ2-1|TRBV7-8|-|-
CASVRTEDPYNEQFF
TGTGCCAGCGTTCGGACCGAAGACCCATACAATGAGCAGTTCTTC
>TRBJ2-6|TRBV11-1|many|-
CASNLGTGANVLTF
TGTGCCAGCAACTTGGGAACCGGGGCCAACGTCCTGACTTTC
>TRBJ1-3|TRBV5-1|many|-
CASSLGSGSGNTIYF
TGCGCCAGCAGCTTGGGATCAGGGTCCGGAAACACCATATATTTT
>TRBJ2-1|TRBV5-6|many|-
CASSVSGEQFF
TGTGCCAGCAGCGTCTCAGGGGAGCAGTTCTTC
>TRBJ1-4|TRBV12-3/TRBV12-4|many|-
CASSRTNEKLFF
TGCGCCAGCAGCCGGACTAATGAAAAACTGTTTTTT
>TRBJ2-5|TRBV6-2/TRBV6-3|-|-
CASRPQRRVQETQYF
TGTGCCAGCAGGCCCCAGCGGCGGGTCCAAGAGACCCAGTACTTC
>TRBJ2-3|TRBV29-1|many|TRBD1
CSVEDGTGVPTDTQYF
TGCAGCGTTGAAGACGGGACAGGGGTACCCACAGATACGCAGTATTTT
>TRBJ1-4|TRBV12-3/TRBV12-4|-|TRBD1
CASSTPGQGASNEKLFF
TGTGCCAGCAGTACTCCGGGACAGGGGGCCTCTAATGAAAAACTGTTTTTT
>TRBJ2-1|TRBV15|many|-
CATTRLSSYNEQFF
TGTGCCACCACCCGACTCTCATCCTACAATGAGCAGTTCTTC
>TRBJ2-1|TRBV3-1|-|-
CASSQDPGGSEQFF
TGTGCCAGCAGCCAAGATCCCGGTGGGAGTGAGCAGTTCTTC
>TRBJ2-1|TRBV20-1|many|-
CSAPQVPTALNEQFF
TGCAGTGCTCCACAGGTACCAACGGCACTTAATGAGCAGTTCTTC
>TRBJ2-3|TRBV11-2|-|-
CASSLVPMGRQDTQYF
TGTGCCAGCAGCTTAGTTCCCATGGGGCGACAAGATACGCAGTATTTT
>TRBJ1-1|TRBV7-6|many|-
CASSEKGNTEAFF
TGTGCCAGCAGCGAGAAGGGGAACACTGAAGCTTTCTTT
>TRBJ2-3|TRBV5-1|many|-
CASSLAETTDTQYF
TGCGCCAGCAGCTTGGCCGAGACCACAGATACGCAGTATTTT
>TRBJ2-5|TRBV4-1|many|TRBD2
CASSQAMGTGGQETQYF
TGCGCCAGCAGCCAAGCAATGGGAACGGGAGGCCAAGAGACCCAGTACTTC
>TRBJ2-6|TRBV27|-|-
CASSWQGAGANVLTF
TGTGCCAGCAGTTGGCAGGGTGCCGGGGCCAACGTCCTGACTTTC
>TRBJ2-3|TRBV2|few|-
CASSRRGATDTQYF
TGTGCCAGCAGTCGGAGGGGAGCCACAGATACGCAGTATTTT
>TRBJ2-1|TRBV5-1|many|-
CASSGASLNEQFF
TGCGCCAGCAGCGGAGCGTCCCTCAATGAGCAGTTCTTC
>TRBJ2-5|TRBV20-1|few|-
CSARVPGSGQETQYF
TGCAGTGCTAGGGTACCCGGGAGTGGACAAGAGACCCAGTACTTC
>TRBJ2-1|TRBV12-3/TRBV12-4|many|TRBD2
CAITKGVAGGRSYNEQFF
TGTGCCATCACAAAAGGGGTAGCGGGAGGTCGCTCCTACAATGAGCAGTTCTTC
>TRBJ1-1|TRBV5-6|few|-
CASSARRMGKDAEAFF
TGTGCCAGCAGCGCACGGCGGATGGGAAAGGATGCTGAAGCTTTCTTT
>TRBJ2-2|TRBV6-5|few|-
CASSYSTNTGELFF
TGTGCCAGCAGTTACTCGACGAACACCGGGGAGCTGTTTTTT
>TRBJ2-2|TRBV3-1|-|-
CASSQGLGGELFF
TGTGCCAGCAGCCAAGGACTAGGCGGGGAGCTGTTTTTT
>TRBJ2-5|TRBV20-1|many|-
CSARGLRDRQRGETQYF
TGCAGTGCTAGAGGTCTCCGGGACCGGCAACGAGGGGAGACCCAGTACTTC
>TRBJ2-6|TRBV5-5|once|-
CASSSGAGGANVLTF
TGTGCCAGCAGCTCCGGGGCCGGAGGGGCCAACGTCCTGACTTTC
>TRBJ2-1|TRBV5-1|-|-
CASSLHEAEQFF
TGCGCCAGCAGCTTGCACGAGGCTGAGCAGTTCTTC
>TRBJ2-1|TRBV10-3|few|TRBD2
CAISTGTSGGDEQFF
TGTGCCATCAGCACCGGGACTAGCGGTGGGGATGAGCAGTTCTTC
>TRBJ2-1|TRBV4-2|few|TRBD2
CASSRASGRNEQFF
TGTGCCAGCAGCCGGGCTAGCGGGAGAAATGAGCAGTTCTTC
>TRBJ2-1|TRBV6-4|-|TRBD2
CASRLIGRGLAGGNNEQFF
TGTGCCAGCCGCCTTATCGGCAGGGGACTAGCGGGAGGGAACAATGAGCAGTTCTTC
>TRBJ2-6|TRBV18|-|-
CASSPARAGANVLTF
TGTGCCAGCTCACCGGCGCGAGCTGGGGCCAACGTCCTGACTTTC
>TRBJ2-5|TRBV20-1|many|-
CSASTSGREGLIQETQYF
-
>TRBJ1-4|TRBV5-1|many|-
CASSLDREFEKLFF
TGCGCCAGCAGCTTGGACAGGGAGTTTGAAAAACTGTTTTTT
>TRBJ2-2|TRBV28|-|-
CASSFRGSGTGELFF
TGTGCCAGCAGTTTTCGAGGCTCGGGCACCGGGGAGCTGTTTTTT
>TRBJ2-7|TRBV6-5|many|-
CASSYNSAPSYEQYF
TGTGCCAGCAGTTACAACAGCGCCCCATCCTACGAGCAGTACTTC
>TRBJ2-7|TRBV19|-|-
CASSIGSQEYF
TGTGCCAGTAGTATCGGCTCCCAGGAGTACTTC
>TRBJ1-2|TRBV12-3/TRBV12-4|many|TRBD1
CASSLDRGYGYTF
TGTGCCAGCAGTCTGGACAGGGGCTATGGCTACACCTTC
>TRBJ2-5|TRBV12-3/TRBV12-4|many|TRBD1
CASSSGQGFETQYF
TGTGCCAGCAGTTCGGGACAGGGATTTGAGACCCAGTACTTC
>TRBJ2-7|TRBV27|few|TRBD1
CASSLSISTGEPYEQYF
TGTGCCAGCAGTTTATCGATATCGACAGGGGAGCCCTACGAGCAGTACTTC
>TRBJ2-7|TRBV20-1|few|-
CSDPGRTSYEQYF
TGCAGTGACCCTGGACGGACCTCCTACGAGCAGTACTTC
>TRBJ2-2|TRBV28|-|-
CASRTGNGELFF
TGTGCCAGCAGAACAGGGAACGGGGAGCTGTTTTTT
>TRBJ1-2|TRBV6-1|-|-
CASSEAILYGYTF
TGTGCCAGCAGTGAAGCAATTCTTTATGGCTACACCTTC
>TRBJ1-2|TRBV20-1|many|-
CSANSYGYTF
TGCAGTGCTAATTCCTATGGCTACACCTTC
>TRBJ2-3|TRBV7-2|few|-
CASSSPPVPTQYF
TGTGCCAGCAGCTCCCCACCCGTTCCTACGCAGTATTTT
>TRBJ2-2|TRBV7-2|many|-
CASSFSWVPNTGELFF
TGTGCCAGCAGCTTTTCCTGGGTGCCGAACACCGGGGAGCTGTTTTTT